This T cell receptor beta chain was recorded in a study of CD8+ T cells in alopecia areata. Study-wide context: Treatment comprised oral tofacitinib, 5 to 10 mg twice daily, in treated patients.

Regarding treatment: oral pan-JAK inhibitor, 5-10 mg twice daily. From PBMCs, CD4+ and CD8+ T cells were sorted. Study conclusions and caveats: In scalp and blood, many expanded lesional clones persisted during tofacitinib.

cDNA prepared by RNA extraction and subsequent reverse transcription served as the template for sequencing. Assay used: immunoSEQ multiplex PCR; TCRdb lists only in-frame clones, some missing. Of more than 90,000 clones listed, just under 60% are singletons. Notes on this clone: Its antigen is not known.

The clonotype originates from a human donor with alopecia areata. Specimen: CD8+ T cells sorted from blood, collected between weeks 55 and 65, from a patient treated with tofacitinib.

The CDR3 coding sequence is TGTGCCAGCAGCCAAGTACCCAGGTTTACAGATACGCAGTATTTT. Residues: CASSQVPRFTDTQYF. The chain joins TRBV4-2 to TRBJ2-3; D gene uncertain. Germline V gene lookup returns CDR1 LGHNA and CDR2 YNFKEQ. The CDR3 spans 15 residues. Trimming removed 1 base from V and 3 bases from J, with 11 bases in between.